This paragraph covers one TCR beta chain sequence. Its antigen remains unidentified. Produced via immunoSEQ multiplex PCR; TCRdb's table is partial and in-frame only. The sample has approximately 36,000 clones, approximately 80% seen once. The data originate from a study of CD4 T cells in relation to SARS-CoV-2 and coronaviruses. Study overall: The HLA restriction of the shared crossreactive spike epitopes was mapped.

Germline CDR1 and CDR2: LNHDA and SQIVND (reference sequence). The CDR3 totals 15 residues. V lost 6 bases and J lost 7; bases outside the gene matches: 8. Cryopreserved PBMCs were CD4-enriched, then split into naive and memory cells. The J gene is TRBJ1-6, the V gene TRBV19; 8 nucleotides align to TRBD1. Specimen: memory CD4+ T cells from PBMCs, cultured in vitro. The TCR was taken from an adult with COVID-19. The CDR3 coding sequence is TGTGCCAGTAGCGAGCAGGGGGCGCGCAATTCACCCCTCCACTTT. Protein product: CASSEQGARNSPLHF.